Listed below are T cell receptor beta chains from one sample, sequenced in a study of breast tumors, draining lymph nodes, adjacent tissues. TCRdb fed the multiplex PCR reads into MiXCR, producing one record per CDR3 protein. This repertoire shows around 7,600 distinct CDR3 sequences, about 76% found once; its top ten account for roughly two fifths. Sequencing was done on a sample of tumor-adjacent breast tissue. These receptor sequences come from a female donor with breast cancer. Some clones in this sample may be carry-over from other donors' samples. CDR3s include the opening cysteine and the closing phenylalanine or tryptophan. The D gene is left open where the match is weak. Some rows mark clone size as missing; the rest say once, few, many or name a class of expanded clone.

v_gene	j_gene	abundance	d_gene	CDR3aa	CDR3nt
TRBV19	TRBJ1-6	.	TRBD1	CASSQDRAGSPLHF	TGTGCCAGTAGTCAGGACAGGGCTGGATCACCCCTCCACTTT
TRBV10-3	TRBJ2-3	.	.	CAIRTGTTSTDTQYF	TGTGCCATCAGAACCGGGACAACTAGCACAGATACGCAGTATTTT
TRBV5-1	TRBJ2-6	.	TRBD1	CASTSRGQGEAGANVLTF	TGCGCCAGCACCTCCCGCGGACAGGGGGAAGCTGGGGCCAACGTCCTGACTTTC
TRBV20-1	TRBJ2-3	.	TRBD1	CSAPGQGFDTQYF	TGCAGTGCACCGGGACAGGGTTTTGATACGCAGTATTTT
TRBV10-1	TRBJ2-2	.	.	CASSGPAASNTGELFF	TGCGCCAGCAGTGGACCCGCGGCCTCGAACACCGGGGAGCTGTTTTTT
TRBV7-9	TRBJ2-7	.	.	CASSLVGGYEQYF	TGTGCCAGCAGTCTAGTGGGCGGCTACGAGCAGTACTTC
TRBV11-3	TRBJ2-2	medium-sized	.	CASSWMASAGGELFF	TGTGCCAGCAGCTGGATGGCCTCGGCGGGCGGGGAGCTGTTTTTT
TRBV29-1	TRBJ1-2	.	TRBD1	CSVYRDSVYTF	TGCAGCGTTTACCGGGACAGCGTCTACACCTTC
TRBV9	TRBJ2-1	few	TRBD2	CASSSGGASYNEQFF	TGTGCCAGCAGTAGCGGGGGGGCTTCTTACAATGAGCAGTTCTTC
TRBV20-1	TRBJ2-3	.	TRBD2	CSASGLAGGSTDTQYF	TGCAGTGCTAGTGGACTAGCGGGGGGGAGCACAGATACGCAGTATTTT
TRBV5-1	TRBJ1-2	.	.	CASSLAVGLLYGYTF	TGCGCCAGCAGCTTGGCCGTAGGGCTGCTCTATGGCTACACCTTC
TRBV7-8	TRBJ2-6	.	.	CASSSTGLGANVLTF	TGTGCCAGCAGCTCAACAGGGTTGGGGGCCAACGTCCTGACTTTC
TRBV15	TRBJ2-7	.	.	CATSRAAGEEQYF	TGTGCCACCAGCAGAGCCGCAGGGGAAGAGCAGTACTTC
TRBV15	TRBJ2-7	.	.	CATDRDGEQYF	TGTGCCACCGATAGGGACGGCGAGCAGTACTTC
TRBV7-9	TRBJ2-7	.	.	CASSRQGGYEQYF	TGTGCCAGCAGCCGGCAGGGGGGATACGAGCAGTACTTC
TRBV12-1	TRBJ1-6	.	.	CASSFALEGLGNSPLHF	TGTGCCAGCAGCTTTGCGCTTGAGGGCCTCGGCAATTCACCCCTCCACTTT
TRBV3-1	TRBJ2-7	.	.	CASSQDRPNEQYF	TGTGCCAGCAGCCAAGATCGACCAAACGAGCAGTACTTC
TRBV6-6	TRBJ1-1	.	.	CASSYSSPGNTEAFF	TGTGCCAGCAGTTACTCGAGTCCTGGGAACACTGAAGCTTTCTTT
TRBV5-5	TRBJ2-1	.	TRBD2	CASSLWLAGGNEQFF	TGTGCCAGCAGCTTGTGGCTAGCGGGGGGTAATGAGCAGTTCTTC
TRBV9	TRBJ2-1	medium-sized	TRBD2	CASSSGSTVVEQFF	TGTGCCAGCAGTAGCGGGTCTACAGTTGTTGAGCAGTTCTTC
TRBV24-1	TRBJ2-1	.	.	CATSDWNNEQFF	TGTGCCACCAGTGATTGGAACAATGAGCAGTTCTTC
TRBV7-9	TRBJ2-7	medium-sized	.	CASSLTGTYEQYF	TGTGCCAGCAGCTTAACGGGAACCTACGAGCAGTACTTC
TRBV4-1	TRBJ2-7	once	TRBD2	CASSQVTSGSSYEQYF	TGCGCCAGCAGCCAAGTGACTAGCGGGAGCTCCTACGAGCAGTACTTC
TRBV4-2	TRBJ1-2	.	.	CASRVDSGGYTF	TGTGCCAGCAGGGTAGACTCAGGCGGCTACACCTTC
TRBV7-3	TRBJ2-1	.	TRBD2	CASSLRPSGGRDEQFF	TGTGCCAGCAGCTTAAGGCCTAGCGGGGGCCGAGATGAGCAGTTCTTC
TRBV19	TRBJ1-3	.	.	CASKEDSGNTIYF	TGTGCCAGTAAAGAGGACTCTGGAAACACCATATATTTT
TRBV5-4	TRBJ2-1	medium-sized	.	CASSMVGEQFF	TGTGCCAGCAGCATGGTTGGTGAGCAGTTCTTC
TRBV19	TRBJ2-1	.	TRBD2	CASSIASGGRMYNEQFF	TGTGCCAGTAGTATTGCTAGCGGGGGGAGGATGTACAATGAGCAGTTCTTC
TRBV7-3	TRBJ2-1	.	.	CASRTGPGDEQFF	TGTGCCAGCAGAACGGGGCCTGGCGATGAGCAGTTCTTC
TRBV5-1	TRBJ2-7	medium-sized	.	CASTSGETDYSSYEQYF	TGCGCCAGCACCTCGGGAGAGACGGACTATTCCTCCTACGAGCAGTACTTC
TRBV20-1	TRBJ2-4	many	.	CSANTDRAKNIQYF	TGCAGTGCTAACACAGACAGGGCCAAAAACATTCAGTACTTC
TRBV9	TRBJ2-7	.	TRBD1	CASSRSGRGLGEQYF	TGTGCCAGCAGCCGTTCCGGCAGGGGGCTGGGGGAGCAGTACTTC
TRBV7-6	TRBJ2-2	.	TRBD2	CASSPGLAGVTGELFF	TGTGCCAGCAGCCCGGGACTAGCGGGAGTCACCGGGGAGCTGTTTTTT
TRBV7-9	TRBJ2-5	medium-sized	.	CASSPDGSWEETQYF	TGTGCCAGCAGCCCCGACGGATCGTGGGAAGAGACCCAGTACTTC
TRBV6-5	TRBJ2-1	once	TRBD2	CASSYSWEGKNEQFF	TGTGCCAGCAGTTACTCGTGGGAGGGCAAAAATGAGCAGTTCTTC
TRBV11-2	TRBJ2-7	medium-sized	.	CASSLDGGYEQYF	TGTGCCAGCAGCTTAGATGGGGGCTACGAGCAGTACTTC
TRBV29-1	TRBJ2-5	.	.	CSVSSGEETQYF	TGCAGCGTTTCTTCGGGAGAGGAGACCCAGTACTTC
TRBV19	TRBJ2-7	.	TRBD1	CASSRTGVNYEQYF	TGTGCCAGTAGTCGGACAGGGGTCAATTACGAGCAGTACTTC
TRBV18	TRBJ1-2	.	TRBD1	CASSPSGTGAYGYTF	TGTGCCAGCTCACCATCGGGGACAGGTGCTTATGGCTACACCTTC
TRBV10-1	TRBJ2-1	.	.	CASSEGGPRYNEQFF	TGCGCCAGCAGTGAAGGGGGGCCGCGATACAATGAGCAGTTCTTC
TRBV9	TRBJ2-3	.	TRBD2	CASSALAGPTDTQYF	TGTGCCAGCAGCGCGCTAGCGGGGCCCACAGATACGCAGTATTTT
TRBV7-9	TRBJ2-5	.	TRBD2	CASSTGLAGTETQYF	TGTGCCAGCAGCACGGGACTAGCGGGGACGGAGACCCAGTACTTC
TRBV9	TRBJ2-5	.	.	CASSGTVTGETQYF	TGTGCCAGCAGCGGGACCGTTACGGGGGAGACCCAGTACTTC
TRBV4-1	TRBJ2-5	.	.	CASSQGWAGRETQYF	TGCGCCAGCAGCCAAGGTTGGGCAGGGAGGGAGACCCAGTACTTC
TRBV7-3	TRBJ1-6	.	.	CASSLHAGQKNSPLHF	TGTGCCAGCAGCTTACACGCGGGGCAGAAAAATTCACCCCTCCACTTT
TRBV20-1	TRBJ2-1	once	TRBD2	CSVPGLAGFNEQFF	TGCAGTGTCCCGGGACTAGCGGGTTTCAATGAGCAGTTCTTC
TRBV7-4	TRBJ1-2	.	.	CASSPQEQGSVYGYTF	TGTGCCAGCAGCCCACAGGAACAGGGTAGCGTTTACGGCTACACCTTC
TRBV6-5	TRBJ2-7	large	.	CASSFNGHEQYF	TGTGCCAGCAGTTTTAACGGGCACGAGCAGTACTTC